This TCR beta chain appears in the sequencing data of a study of cytomegalovirus exposure and HLA in healthy donors. The V and J ends lost 6 bases and 0 bases, in that order; junction bases with no gene match: 13. From germline, CDR1 is SNHLY and CDR2 FYNNEI. This CDR3 has 17 residues. Whole-study results and caveats: Most CMV-associated TCR beta chains appeared HLA-restricted in a later analysis. An analysis that was carried out later associated 17,000 or so TCR beta sequences with HLA alleles at 0.05 false discovery rate. When analyzed later, the rates of TCR association showed variation by HLA locus, with DRB1 the most and HLA-C the fewest. Most subjects' HLA-A and HLA-B alleles were reportedly predicted from TCR beta sequences.

To note about this clone: Its antigen is unidentified. Distinct nucleotide sequences in the sample also encode this CDR3.

With 60 Vbeta and 13 Jbeta primers, the PCR was carried out. The repertoire was sequenced with immunoSEQ multiplex PCR; TCRdb's copy has only in-frame clones and lacks some. Of some 120,000 clones listed, 75% to 85% were seen once; the top ten hold approximately 9.1%. Sequenced: PBMCs. The chain carries TRBV2 and TRBJ2-7; the match to TRBD1 covers 8 bases. This receptor was identified in a woman in her forties or fifties in good health and CMV-seropositive. The CDR3 spells CASSLLPGQESSYEQYF. Here the CDR3 DNA reads TGTGCCAGCAGCCTTCTCCCGGGACAGGAGAGCTCCTACGAGCAGTACTTC.